These 8 T cell receptor beta chains came from one sample sequenced in a study of response to subunit inactivated influenza vaccine (dated by TCRdb to the late 2010s). Libraries came from RT-PCR. Sequencing relied on an Illumina HiSeq 2500. In TCRdb, the public reads were trimmed at Q25 with fastp and aligned with MiXCR, with productive beta chains retained. Each CDR3 protein gets just one entry, which takes the most common genes and DNA from the rows behind it. This sample is represented by 550,000 to 800,000 distinct CDR3 sequences; about 15% of them were singletons. About 9.9% of the sample is taken by the ten largest. The sequencing used PBMCs from blood, collected 12 days after vaccination. Every receptor here comes from a man in his fifties or sixties who received an inactivated influenza vaccine. Donor details come from another sample of the same person, matched by shared clones.

This chain connects TRBV28 to TRBJ2-3; D may be TRBD1 (6 bases). V lost 2 bases and J lost 8, with 8 bases in between. The germline CDR1 and CDR2 sequences are MDHEN and SYDVKM. The CDR3 sequence is 12 residues long. CDR3: CASSLAQGTQYF. CDR3 in DNA: TGTGCCAGCAGTTTAGCACAGGGTACGCAGTATTTT.

The V and J genes are TRBV12-3 or TRBV12-4 and TRBJ1-1, with D possibly TRBD1 on 6 matching bases. The CDR3 extends over 13 amino acids. V lost 6 bases and J 2 bases, leaving 10 bases between the germline ends. In DNA form, the CDR3 reads TGTGCCAGCAGACAGGGACCAAACACTGAAGCTTTCTTT. It translates to CASRQGPNTEAFF.

Only a few counts were recorded for this clonotype. The CDR3 DNA reads as TGCGCCAGCAGTGCCCAGCAGCACCAAGAGACCCAGTACTTC. Protein product: CASSAQQHQETQYF. This chain joins TRBV10-1 and TRBJ2-5; no clear D. This CDR3 comprises 14 residues. Per germline, CDR1 WNHNN and CDR2 SYGVQD (reference sequence). The V gene lost 4 bases and the J gene lost 0 bases, with 9 bases spanning the gap.

This clonotype appeared a few times. The J gene is TRBJ2-3, the V gene TRBV20-1; D gene uncertain. This CDR3 has 13 amino acids. V gave up 5 bases and J gave up 2 bases, with 11 bases separating them. The germline V gene encodes CDR1 DFQATT and CDR2 SNEGSKA (reference sequence). The CDR3 loop is CSALMTLTDTQYF. CDR3 sequence (DNA): TGCAGTGCTCTCATGACCCTCACAGATACGCAGTATTTT.

This clonotype was seen more than once but under ten times. This chain connects TRBV5-1 to TRBJ2-7; 11 nucleotides agree with TRBD2. Germline V gene sequence: CDR1 SGHRS, CDR2 YFSETQ. V lost 4 bases and J lost 3; bases outside the gene matches: 6. The CDR3 covers 15 residues. The CDR3 loop is CASSRASGGIYEQYF. In DNA form, the CDR3 reads TGCGCCAGCAGCCGGGCTAGCGGGGGGATCTACGAGCAGTACTTC. Using reference TRBV5-1 and TRBJ2-7 for the parts outside the CDR3, the full variable domain is KAGVTQTPRYLIKTRGQQVTLSCSPISGHRSVSWYQQTPGQGLQFLFEYFSETQRNKGNFPGRFSGRQFSNSRSEMNVSTLELGDSALYLCASSRASGGIYEQYFGPGTRLTVT.

This clonotype was seen a handful of times. The J gene is TRBJ2-7, the V gene TRBV6-1; D is ambiguous. CDR3 size: 14 residues. V lost 6 bases, J lost 1 base, and 13 bases lay in between. CDR1 MNHNS and CDR2 SASEGT come from the germline V gene. The CDR3 coding sequence is TGTGCCAGCAGACCCCTGGCGACTTCCTACGAGCAGTACTTC. Protein product: CASRPLATSYEQYF.

This clonotype was counted a few times. The gene calls are TRBV29-1 and TRBJ2-5; tentative D call: TRBD1 (5 bases). The CDR3 covers 12 residues. CDR1 is SQVTM, CDR2 ANQGSEA, per germline. The V end was cut by 4 bases, the J end by 5 bases, with 11 bases between. CDR3 in amino acids: CSVVRAGETQYF. CDR3 sequence (DNA): TGCAGCGTTGTCAGGGCTGGGGAGACCCAGTACTTC. The full variable domain, rest sourced from reference TRBV29-1 and TRBJ2-5, is SAVISQKPSRDICQRGTSLTIQCQVDSQVTMMFWYRQQPGQSLTLIATANQGSEATYESGFVIDKFPISRPNLTFSTLTVSNMSPEDSSIYLCSVVRAGETQYFGPGTRLLVL.

The genes are TRBV10-3 and TRBJ2-7; the match to TRBD1 covers 7 bases. The J segment lost 3 bases and the V segment lost 11 bases, leaving 7 bases of the junction unmatched. Germline-derived CDR1 and CDR2 are ENHRY and SYGVKD. This CDR3 is built from 12 residues. The CDR3 spells CASRDSNYEQYF. CDR3 coding DNA: TGTGCCTCCCGGGACAGCAACTACGAGCAGTACTTC.